This TCR beta chain was identified during a study of T cell changes during pregnancy in multiple sclerosis. The data were produced by immunoSEQ multiplex PCR, yet TCRdb's version contains in-frame clones alone and is incomplete. The sample carries tens of thousands of clones, 70% to 90% recorded once. Trimming cost V 1 base and J 4 bases, with 11 bases left between them. From germline, CDR1 is SGHTA and CDR2 FQGNSA. The CDR3 covers 15 residues. The J gene is TRBJ2-1, the V gene TRBV7-2; TRBD2 is a possible D gene (6 bases). The TCR comes from a female donor with multiple sclerosis, enrolled in a pregnancy study. The specimen was CD4+ T cells from peripheral blood mononuclear cells, collected in the first trimester of pregnancy. CDR3 loop: CASSLVAGLYNEQFF. The CDR3, as DNA: TGTGCCAGCAGCTTAGTTGCGGGGCTATACAATGAGCAGTTCTTC.